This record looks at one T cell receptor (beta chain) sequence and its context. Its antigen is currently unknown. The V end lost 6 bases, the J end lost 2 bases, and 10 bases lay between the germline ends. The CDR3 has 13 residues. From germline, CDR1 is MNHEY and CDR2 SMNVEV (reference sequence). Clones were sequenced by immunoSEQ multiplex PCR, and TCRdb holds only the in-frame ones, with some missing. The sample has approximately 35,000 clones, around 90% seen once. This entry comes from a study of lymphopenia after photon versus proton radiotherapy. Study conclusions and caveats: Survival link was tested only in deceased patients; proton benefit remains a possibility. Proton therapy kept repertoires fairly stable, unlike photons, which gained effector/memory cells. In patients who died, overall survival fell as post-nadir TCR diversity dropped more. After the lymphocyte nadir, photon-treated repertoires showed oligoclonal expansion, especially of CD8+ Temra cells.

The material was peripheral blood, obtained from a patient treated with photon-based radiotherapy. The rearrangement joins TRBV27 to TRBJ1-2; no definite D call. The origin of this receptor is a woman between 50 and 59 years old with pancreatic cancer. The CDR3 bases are TGTGCCAGCAGCCCCCGGGAGAACTATGGCTACACCTTC. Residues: CASSPRENYGYTF.